The 2 T cell receptor beta chains listed next were all sequenced from one sample in a study of radiation and T cells in renal cell carcinoma (dated by TCRdb to 2018 to 2020). The sample's time point label, decoded: blood 2 weeks post-SBRT. According to the study, the label for this sample's treatment or condition signals: 15 Gy SBRT to primary tumor, nephrectomy 4 weeks later. The library came from the immunoSEQ multiplex PCR assay. The immuneACCESS repertoire file appears here via TCRdb, limited to in-frame rearrangements. These files lack a portion of the clones; in checked studies, under half of the deficit traces to unresolved V genes, and the cause of the others is not known. This sample is represented by roughly 130,000 clones; about 81% of them were singletons. Of the sample, over 1.5% falls within the top ten clones. Sequencing was performed on blood, taken from a patient whose treatment included radiotherapy and nephrectomy. These receptors were collected from a woman aged 55-69 years with renal cell carcinoma.

This rearrangement joins TRBV6-1 to TRBJ2-7, with D perhaps being TRBD1 or TRBD2 (5 bases each). Germline V CDR1 and CDR2: MNHNS, SASEGT. The CDR3 runs 15 residues. V dropped 6 bases and J dropped 0 bases, with 15 bases sitting between them. CDR3 sequence reads: CASRERTGTSYEQYF. The CDR3 DNA reads TGTGCCAGCAGGGAGAGAACCGGGACCTCCTACGAGCAGTACTTC.

The chain couples TRBV6-5 to TRBJ2-1; D might be TRBD1 or TRBD2, each matching 6 bases. The V end lost 2 bases, the J end lost 1 base, and 12 bases lay between the germline ends. This CDR3 contains 16 residues. The germline V gene has CDR1 MNHEY and CDR2 SVGAGI. The CDR3 DNA follows: TGTGCCAGCAGTTACCGGGGGCCATTTTCCTACAATGAGCAGTTCTTC. Protein: CASSYRGPFSYNEQFF.